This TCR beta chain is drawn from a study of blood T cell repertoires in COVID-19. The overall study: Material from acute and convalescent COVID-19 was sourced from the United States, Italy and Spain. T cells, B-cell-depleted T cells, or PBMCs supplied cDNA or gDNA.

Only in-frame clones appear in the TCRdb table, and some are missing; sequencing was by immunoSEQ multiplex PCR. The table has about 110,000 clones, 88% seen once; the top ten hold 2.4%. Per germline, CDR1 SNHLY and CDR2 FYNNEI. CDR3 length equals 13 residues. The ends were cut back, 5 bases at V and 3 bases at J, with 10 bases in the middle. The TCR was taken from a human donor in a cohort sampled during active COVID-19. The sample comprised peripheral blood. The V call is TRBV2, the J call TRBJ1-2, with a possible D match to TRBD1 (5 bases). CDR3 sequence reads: CASSPDSDYGYTF. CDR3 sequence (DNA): TGTGCCAGCAGTCCCGACAGTGACTATGGCTACACCTTC.